This passage covers 32 T cell receptor beta chains from one sample sequenced in a study of human T cells and chemical hapten exposure. One entry per CDR3 protein, called by TCRdb with MiXCR from the RACE reads. Of tens of thousands of distinct CDR3 sequences listed, more than 8% were seen once; the top ten hold roughly 25%. Time point here: patch test 3, about 24 weeks after DPC sensitization. The sample's treatment: therapeutic diphenylcyclopropenone sensitization with weekly scalp DPC. RNA extraction used unfractionated whole blood as the source of total RNA. Sequenced here: whole blood, sampled in connection with sensitization to the hapten diphenylcyclopropenone (DPC). These receptors originate from a man aged 50 or older with alopecia areata. Some clones in this sample may be carry-over from other donors' samples.

The chain employs TRBV7-2 and TRBJ2-3; a possible D gene is TRBD1 (5 bases). This CDR3 spans 14 amino acids. Germline CDR1 SGHTA, CDR2 FQGNSA. Trimming cost V 5 bases and J 2 bases, with 11 bases left between them. CDR3 sequence (DNA): TGTGCCAGCAGCATCGGACACCTCACAGATACGCAGTATTTT. Residues: CASSIGHLTDTQYF.

Many counts were recorded for this clonotype. CDR3 amino acids: CASSPPGAATYEQYF. CDR3 DNA sequence: TGTGCCAGCTCTCCCCCCGGGGCGGCTACCTACGAGCAGTACTTC. The chain is built from TRBV18 and TRBJ2-7; D possibly matches TRBD1 or TRBD2 (5 bases each). Trimming cost V 6 bases and J 2 bases, with 17 bases left between them. Per the germline V gene, CDR1 is KGHSH and CDR2 is LQKENI. The CDR3 runs 15 residues.

This clonotype was counted many times. This chain uses TRBV29-1 with TRBJ2-7; D is possibly TRBD1 (6 bases). CDR3 length equals 12 residues. In germline, CDR1 is SQVTM, CDR2 ANQGSEA. Trimming took off 5 bases at V and 5 bases at J, with 13 bases between the two ends. The CDR3 spells CSVIRGYNEQYF. The DNA of the CDR3 is TGCAGCGTTATCAGGGGTTACAACGAGCAGTACTTC.

V and J are TRBV7-2 and TRBJ1-3; 9 nucleotides match TRBD1. V dropped 5 bases and J dropped 4; count of bases not matched to a gene: 6. The CDR3 is 15 amino acids. CDR1 is SGHTA and CDR2 is FQGNSA in the germline V gene. In nucleotides, the CDR3 is TGTGCCAGCAGCCGCGGGACAGGGCCGGGAAACACCATATATTTT. It codes for CASSRGTGPGNTIYF.

This chain joins TRBV7-2 and TRBJ1-5, with TRBD1 as a possible D gene (5 bases). Trimming removed 2 bases from V and 6 bases from J, with 11 bases in between. This CDR3 is 14 amino acids long. The germline CDR1 and CDR2 sequences are SGHTA and FQGNSA. CDR3 amino acids: CASSLNPGLQPQHF. CDR3 DNA sequence: TGTGCCAGCAGCTTAAATCCAGGGCTTCAGCCCCAGCATTTT.

This clonotype was counted ten times or more. The rearrangement uses TRBV7-9 and TRBJ2-5; the match to TRBD2 covers 13 bases. The CDR3 spans 17 residues. Trimming took 9 bases from V and 1 from J; bases not matched to a gene: 11. Germline assignment: CDR1 SEHNR and CDR2 FQNEAQ (reference sequence). CDR3 in amino acids: CASQGGLAGDLQETQYF. In DNA, the CDR3 is TGTGCCAGTCAGGGAGGACTAGCGGGGGATCTCCAAGAGACCCAGTACTTC.

This chain joins TRBV29-1 and TRBJ2-5; no firm D call. Germline loops: CDR1 SQVTM, CDR2 ANQGSEA. The V end lost 4 bases, the J end lost 2 bases, and 8 bases lay between the germline ends. The length of the CDR3 is 12 residues. In nucleotides, the CDR3 is TGCAGCGTTGTCGCGGCTCAAGAGACCCAGTACTTC. Its protein is CSVVAAQETQYF.

This clonotype was observed at least ten times. The V call is TRBV10-3, the J call TRBJ1-1; the D gene is possibly TRBD1 (6 bases). Trimming pared 0 bases from V and 2 bases from J, leaving 10 bases between. Germline V gene lookup returns CDR1 ENHRY and CDR2 SYGVKD. CDR3 size: 15 residues. The CDR3 DNA is TGTGCCATCAGTGAGTCCCAGGGGACAAACACTGAAGCTTTCTTT. Its protein is CAISESQGTNTEAFF.

This clonotype was seen at least ten times. The V gene is TRBV20-1, the J gene TRBJ1-1; tentative D call: TRBD1 (5 bases). Trimming left V 6 bases short and J 1 base short, with 18 bases between. Germline CDR1 is DFQATT and CDR2 is SNEGSKA (reference sequence). This CDR3 contains 15 residues. The CDR3 nucleotides read TGCAGTGCCCCCCTGTTGGGGCAGGGGAACACTGAAGCTTTCTTT. Protein product: CSAPLLGQGNTEAFF.

This clonotype was recorded at least ten times. The chain combines TRBV11-3 with TRBJ2-1; 9 bases agree with TRBD1. CDR1 and CDR2 from the germline V gene are SGHNT and YENEEA. With V trimmed by 5 bases and J by 3 bases, 11 bases remained unmatched. The CDR3 extends over 17 amino acids. Written as DNA, the CDR3 is TGTGCCAGCAGCACCCCCGGGACAGGGCATGGCTACAATGAGCAGTTCTTC. This translates into CASSTPGTGHGYNEQFF.

The V and J genes are TRBV7-9 and TRBJ1-1, with D unclear. The V gene's germline CDR1 is SEHNR and CDR2 FQNEAQ (reference sequence). The CDR3 extends over 13 amino acids. V was pared by 8 bases and J by 4 bases, with 14 bases between. Here the CDR3 reads CASAMGSGTEAFF. CDR3 bases: TGTGCCAGCGCGATGGGATCGGGCACTGAAGCTTTCTTT.

This chain uses TRBV12-3 or TRBV12-4 with TRBJ2-5; possibly TRBD2 for D (6 bases). The CDR3 is made up of 13 amino acids. V was pared by 6 bases and J by 6 bases, with 14 bases between. This CDR3 reads CASSPGLLQTQYF. CDR3 DNA: TGTGCCAGCAGCCCTGGACTATTGCAGACCCAGTACTTC.

The rearrangement uses TRBV6-6 and TRBJ2-4; D is tentatively TRBD1 or TRBD2 (5 bases each). Per germline, CDR1 MNHNY and CDR2 SVGAGI (reference sequence). There are 17 residues in the CDR3. Trimming cost V 5 bases and J 5 bases, with 22 bases left between them. The CDR3 reads CASSVRYPGPGQNIQYF. The CDR3, as DNA: TGTGCCAGCAGTGTCCGATATCCGGGACCCGGCCAAAACATTCAGTACTTC.

The CDR3 DNA sequence: TGTGCCAGCAGCTTGGTAATAGCGGGAGCGGCAGATACGCAGTATTTT. Encoded protein: CASSLVIAGAADTQYF. The V and J genes are TRBV5-4 and TRBJ2-3; TRBD2 agrees at 9 bases. Germline V gene data show CDR1 as SGHNT and CDR2 as YYREEE (reference sequence). CDR3 length: 16 residues. Trimming cost V 0 bases and J 4 bases; bases outside gene matches: 6.

This clonotype was detected many times. The gene calls are TRBV7-2 and TRBJ2-7, with D uncertain. V was pared by 5 bases and J by 6 bases, with 11 bases between. The CDR3 sequence is 12 residues long. Germline-derived CDR1 and CDR2 are SGHTA and FQGNSA. The CDR3 coding sequence is TGTGCCAGCAGCCCCTCCTCTGGCGAGCAGTACTTC. It specifies CASSPSSGEQYF.

J is TRBJ2-7 and V is TRBV28; 7 nucleotides line up with TRBD1. The germline V gene has CDR1 MDHEN and CDR2 SYDVKM. This CDR3 has 14 amino acids. J lost 4 bases, V lost 3 bases, and 6 bases had no gene match. Written as DNA, the CDR3 is TGTGCCAGCAGTTTTCTTGACAGGGCATACGAGCAGTACTTC. Residues: CASSFLDRAYEQYF.

This clonotype was counted ten times or more. This sequence joins TRBV20-1 and TRBJ2-7; 7 nucleotides line up with TRBD1. The CDR3 contains 13 residues. The germline gives CDR1 DFQATT, CDR2 SNEGSKA (reference sequence). CDR3 amino acids: CGCGAGGTYEQYF. For the CDR3, the DNA is TGCGGTTGTGGGGCAGGGGGTACCTACGAGCAGTACTTC.

This clonotype has only a few counts. The chain has TRBV5-5 and TRBJ2-5; 10 bases align to TRBD1. J gave up 4 bases and V 6 bases, and 12 bases lay outside the gene matches. From germline, CDR1 is SGHKS and CDR2 YYEKEE (reference sequence). The CDR3 extends over 16 amino acids. CDR3 residues: CASTPRQGAGGETQYF. CDR3 nucleotide sequence: TGTGCCAGCACCCCCAGACAGGGGGCAGGCGGAGAGACCCAGTACTTC.

This clonotype was counted many times. The chain employs TRBV5-1 and TRBJ2-1, with a tentative D call TRBD2 (6 bases). This CDR3 comprises 14 residues. The germline V and J ends were trimmed by 3 bases and 4 bases, with 11 bases remaining between them. Germline CDR1 and CDR2: SGHRS and YFSETQ. CDR3: CASSSVGGYNEQFF. In nucleotides, the CDR3 is TGCGCCAGCAGCTCTGTGGGGGGTTACAATGAGCAGTTCTTC. Based on the CDR3 plus reference TRBV5-1 and TRBJ2-1, the full variable domain is KAGVTQTPRYLIKTRGQQVTLSCSPISGHRSVSWYQQTPGQGLQFLFEYFSETQRNKGNFPGRFSGRQFSNSRSEMNVSTLELGDSALYLCASSSVGGYNEQFFGPGTRLTVL.

Ten or more counts support this clonotype. The V and J genes are TRBV2 and TRBJ2-1; maybe TRBD2 (5 bases). CDR3 length: 13 residues. Germline V gene data show CDR1 as SNHLY and CDR2 as FYNNEI. Trimming removed 7 bases at V and 7 bases at J, with 14 bases between. The CDR3 coding sequence is TGTGCCAGCACCCAAGGGTGGAGGAATGAGCAGTTCTTC. Translated, it gives CASTQGWRNEQFF. Full variable domain (missing parts from reference TRBV2 and TRBJ2-1): EPEVTQTPSHQVTQMGQEVILRCVPISNHLYFYWYRQILGQKVEFLVSFYNNEISEKSEIFDDQFSVERPDGSNFTLKIRSTKLEDSAMYFCASTQGWRNEQFFGPGTRLTVL.

This clonotype occurred many times. The J gene is TRBJ2-7, the V gene TRBV25-1; D call uncertain. CDR1 and CDR2 from the germline V gene are MGHDK and SYGVNS. Between the trimmed V and J ends, which lost 2 bases and 3 bases, there was a span of 11 bases. CDR3 length equals 14 residues. CDR3 loop: CASSEPGFVYEQYF. CDR3 sequence (DNA): TGTGCCAGCAGTGAACCGGGTTTTGTCTACGAGCAGTACTTC.

This clonotype was seen a handful of times. The chain joins TRBV24-1 to TRBJ2-2; possible D gene TRBD2, 6 bases. Germline loops: CDR1 KGHDR, CDR2 SFDVKD. V lost 4 bases, J lost 5 bases, and 19 bases lay in between. The CDR3 contains 17 residues. The DNA for the CDR3 is TGTGCCACCAGTGACACATCTGGGGGGATTTCGACCGGGGAGCTGTTTTTT. This gives the protein CATSDTSGGISTGELFF.

This clonotype showed up just a few times. The V call is TRBV5-5, the J call TRBJ1-1; D uncertain. Germline assignment: CDR1 SGHKS and CDR2 YYEKEE (reference sequence). Between the trimmed V and J ends, which lost 0 bases and 4 bases, there was a span of 10 bases. The CDR3 covers 14 residues. Here the CDR3 reads CASSLVGVGTEAFF. CDR3 coding DNA: TGTGCCAGCAGCTTGGTAGGAGTGGGCACTGAAGCTTTCTTT.

At least ten counts were recorded for this clonotype. The gene calls are TRBV19 and TRBJ2-2; TRBD1 matches 10 bases. The CDR3 has 13 residues. CDR1 and CDR2 (germline): LNHDA, SQIVND (reference sequence). Trimming at V came to 7 bases and at J to 8 bases, leaving 4 bases not matched to a gene. DNA for the CDR3: TGTGCCAGTACAGACAGGGGGCCTGGGGAGCTGTTTTTT. This codes for CASTDRGPGELFF.

In its sample, this clonotype was seen many times. The V and J genes are TRBV6-1 and TRBJ1-2; D may be TRBD1 (6 bases). V was pared by 3 bases and J by 6 bases, with 14 bases between. Germline V gene lookup returns CDR1 MNHNS and CDR2 SASEGT. The CDR3 length is 14 residues. For the CDR3, the DNA is TGTGCCAGCAGTGACCATGAACAGGGACATGGCTACACCTTC. This gives the protein CASSDHEQGHGYTF.

This clonotype was counted a few times. This rearrangement joins TRBV7-8 to TRBJ2-3; D is unresolved. The CDR3 runs to 14 residues. Trimming removed 2 bases from V and 2 bases from J, with 8 bases in between. Germline V gene lookup returns CDR1 SGHVS and CDR2 FQNEAQ. CDR3 bases: TGTGCCAGCAGCTTAAACTACTACACAGATACGCAGTATTTT. Amino acid sequence: CASSLNYYTDTQYF.

The table lists this clonotype with many counts. The chain has TRBV6-6 and TRBJ2-7, with D uncertain. The CDR3 has 16 residues. V gave up 0 bases and J gave up 2 bases, with 14 bases separating them. Germline CDR1 and CDR2: MNHNY and SVGAGI (reference sequence). The CDR3 loop reads CASSYSKESETYEQYF. CDR3 bases: TGTGCCAGCAGTTACTCGAAAGAATCGGAAACCTACGAGCAGTACTTC.

This clonotype was found many times. The chain combines TRBV4-1 with TRBJ2-1; D assignment may be TRBD1 or TRBD2 (5 bases each). V lost 2 bases and J 8 bases, leaving 19 bases between the germline ends. The CDR3 is made up of 16 amino acids. CDR1 and CDR2 from the germline V gene are MGHRA and YSYEKL. The CDR3 DNA sequence: TGCGCCAGCAGCCAATTACCCGGATCCCGAGGGGATGAGCAGTTCTTC. This codes for CASSQLPGSRGDEQFF.

The table lists this clonotype with many counts. The V gene is TRBV9, the J gene TRBJ1-5; possible D gene TRBD1, 5 bases. This CDR3 is 15 amino acids long. The germline gives CDR1 SGDLS, CDR2 YYNGEE. V was shortened by 2 bases and J by 1 base, with 10 bases between the two germline ends. DNA of the CDR3: TGTGCCAGCAGCGTTTCATGGGGGAGCAATCAGCCCCAGCATTTT. This gives the protein CASSVSWGSNQPQHF.

This clonotype was seen many times. The chain uses TRBV4-1 and TRBJ2-3; the D gene could be TRBD1 or TRBD2 (5 bases each). Trimming removed 0 bases from V and 4 bases from J, with 11 bases in between. Germline lookup yields CDR1 MGHRA and CDR2 YSYEKL. The CDR3 length is 15 residues. The CDR3 is CASSQDSPGPDTQYF. The CDR3 DNA sequence: TGCGCCAGCAGCCAAGATTCGCCGGGGCCAGATACGCAGTATTTT.

The sample holds a few counts of this clonotype. This chain joins TRBV24-1 and TRBJ2-6; D might be TRBD1 or TRBD2, each matching 5 bases. Germline V gene lookup returns CDR1 KGHDR and CDR2 SFDVKD. Trimming took off 4 bases at V and 2 bases at J, with 14 bases between the two ends. The CDR3 totals 17 residues. In DNA, the CDR3 is TGTGCCACCAGTGAGGGTGCCGGGACCCCTGGGGCCAACGTCCTGACTTTC. Translated: CATSEGAGTPGANVLTF.

The CDR3 sequence: CASSPWTGDTDTQYF. The CDR3 DNA reads TGTGCCAGCAGTCCATGGACAGGCGACACAGATACGCAGTATTTT. The chain has TRBV12-3 or TRBV12-4 and TRBJ2-3; 7 bases align to TRBD1. This CDR3 is built from 15 residues. V lost 5 bases to trimming and J lost 2 bases; unmatched junction nucleotides: 7.